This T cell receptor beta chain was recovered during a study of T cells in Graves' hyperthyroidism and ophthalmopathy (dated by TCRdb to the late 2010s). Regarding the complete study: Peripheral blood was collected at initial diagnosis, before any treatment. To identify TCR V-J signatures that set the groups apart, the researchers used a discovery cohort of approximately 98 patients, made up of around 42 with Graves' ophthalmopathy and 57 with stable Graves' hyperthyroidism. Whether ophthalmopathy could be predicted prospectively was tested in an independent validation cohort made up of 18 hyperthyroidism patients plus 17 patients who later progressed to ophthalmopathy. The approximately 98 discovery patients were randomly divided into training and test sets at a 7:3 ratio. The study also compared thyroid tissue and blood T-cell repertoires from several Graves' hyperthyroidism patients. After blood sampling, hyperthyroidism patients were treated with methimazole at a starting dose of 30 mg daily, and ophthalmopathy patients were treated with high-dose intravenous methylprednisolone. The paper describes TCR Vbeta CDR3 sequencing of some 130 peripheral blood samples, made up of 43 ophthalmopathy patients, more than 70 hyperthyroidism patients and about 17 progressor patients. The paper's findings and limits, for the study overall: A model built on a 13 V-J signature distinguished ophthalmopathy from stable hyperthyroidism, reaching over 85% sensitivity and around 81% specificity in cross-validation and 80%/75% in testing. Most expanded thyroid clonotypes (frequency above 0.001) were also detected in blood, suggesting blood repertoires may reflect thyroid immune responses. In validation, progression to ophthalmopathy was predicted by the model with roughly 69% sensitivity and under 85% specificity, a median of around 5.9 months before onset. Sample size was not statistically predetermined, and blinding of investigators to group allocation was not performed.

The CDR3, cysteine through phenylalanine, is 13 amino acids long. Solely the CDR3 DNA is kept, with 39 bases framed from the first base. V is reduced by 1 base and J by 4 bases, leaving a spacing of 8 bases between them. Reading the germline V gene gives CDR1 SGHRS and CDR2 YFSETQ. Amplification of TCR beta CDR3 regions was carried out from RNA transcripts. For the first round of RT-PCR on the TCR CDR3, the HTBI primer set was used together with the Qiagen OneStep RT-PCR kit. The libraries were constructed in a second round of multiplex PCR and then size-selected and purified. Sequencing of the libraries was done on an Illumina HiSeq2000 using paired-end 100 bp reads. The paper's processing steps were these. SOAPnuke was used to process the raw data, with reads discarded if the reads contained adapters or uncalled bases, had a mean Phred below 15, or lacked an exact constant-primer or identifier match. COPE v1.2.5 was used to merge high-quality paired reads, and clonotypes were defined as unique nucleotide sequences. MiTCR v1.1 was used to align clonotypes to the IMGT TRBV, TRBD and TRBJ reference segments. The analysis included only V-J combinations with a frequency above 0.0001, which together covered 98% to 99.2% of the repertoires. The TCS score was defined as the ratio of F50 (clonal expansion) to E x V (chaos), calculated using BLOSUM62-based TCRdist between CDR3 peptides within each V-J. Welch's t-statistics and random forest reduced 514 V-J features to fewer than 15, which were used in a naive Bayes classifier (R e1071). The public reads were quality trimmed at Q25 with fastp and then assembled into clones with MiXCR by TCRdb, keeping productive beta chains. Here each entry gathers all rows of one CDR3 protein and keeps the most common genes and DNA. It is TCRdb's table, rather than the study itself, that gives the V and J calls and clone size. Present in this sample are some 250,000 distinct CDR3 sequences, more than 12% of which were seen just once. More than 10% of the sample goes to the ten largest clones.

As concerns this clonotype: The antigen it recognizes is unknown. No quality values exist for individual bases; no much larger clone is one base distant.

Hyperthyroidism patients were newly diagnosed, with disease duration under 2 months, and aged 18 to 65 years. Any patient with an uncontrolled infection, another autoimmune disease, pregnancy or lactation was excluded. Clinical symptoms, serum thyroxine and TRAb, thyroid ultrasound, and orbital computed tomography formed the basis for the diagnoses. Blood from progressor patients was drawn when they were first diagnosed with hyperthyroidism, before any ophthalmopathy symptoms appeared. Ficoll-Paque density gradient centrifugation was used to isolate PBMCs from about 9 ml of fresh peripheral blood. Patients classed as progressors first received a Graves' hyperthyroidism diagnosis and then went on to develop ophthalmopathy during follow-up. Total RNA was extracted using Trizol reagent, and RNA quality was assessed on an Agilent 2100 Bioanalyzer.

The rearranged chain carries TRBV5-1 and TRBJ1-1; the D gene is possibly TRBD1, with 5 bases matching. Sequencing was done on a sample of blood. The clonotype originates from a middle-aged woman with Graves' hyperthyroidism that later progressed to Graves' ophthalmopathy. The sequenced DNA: TGCGCCAGCAGCTTGATAGGGGTCACTGAAGCTTTCTTT. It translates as CASSLIGVTEAFF.